This T cell receptor beta chain came from a study of T cells in Graves' hyperthyroidism and ophthalmopathy. Across the whole study: Upon initial diagnosis and before any treatment, peripheral blood was collected.

RNA transcripts gave rise to amplified TCR beta CDR3 regions. First-round RT-PCR targeting the TCR CDR3 was performed with the HTBI primer set. TCRdb ran MiXCR on the multiplex PCR reads and lists one entry per CDR3 protein. The profile shows 750,000 to 900,000 distinct CDR3 sequences, over 35% of them singletons. This clonotype turned up a few times. Antigen specificity is unknown. Germline values: CDR1 SGHTA, CDR2 FQGTGA. The V end was cut by 5 bases, the J end by 8 bases, with 16 bases between. The CDR3 runs to 13 residues. Findings of the study overall: Ophthalmopathy was predicted by the model a median of approximately six months ahead of onset. Most thyroid clonotypes expanded above 0.001 appeared in blood too.

The material sequenced was blood. The chain is built from TRBV7-3 and TRBJ2-7, with D maybe TRBD2 (5 bases). This receptor was obtained from a young man with Graves' hyperthyroidism. CDR3 coding DNA: TGTGCCAGCAGCCAAGGGAGTAGAGATAAGCAGTACTTC. The encoded protein is CASSQGSRDKQYF.